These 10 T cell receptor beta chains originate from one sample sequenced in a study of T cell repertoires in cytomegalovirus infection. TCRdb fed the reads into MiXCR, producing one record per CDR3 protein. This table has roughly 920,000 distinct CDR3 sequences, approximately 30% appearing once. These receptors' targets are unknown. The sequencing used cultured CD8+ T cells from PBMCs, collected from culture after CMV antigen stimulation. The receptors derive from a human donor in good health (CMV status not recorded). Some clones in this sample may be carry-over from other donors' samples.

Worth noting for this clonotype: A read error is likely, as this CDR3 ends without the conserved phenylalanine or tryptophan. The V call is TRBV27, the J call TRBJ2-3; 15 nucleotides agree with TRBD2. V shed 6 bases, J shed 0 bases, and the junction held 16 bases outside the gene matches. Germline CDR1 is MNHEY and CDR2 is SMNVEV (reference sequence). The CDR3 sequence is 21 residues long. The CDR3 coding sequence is TGTGCCAGCAGCGCCCTACCGGGACTAGCGGGGGGCGGTTATAGCACAGATACGCAGTATTCT. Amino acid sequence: CASSALPGLAGGGYSTDTQYS.

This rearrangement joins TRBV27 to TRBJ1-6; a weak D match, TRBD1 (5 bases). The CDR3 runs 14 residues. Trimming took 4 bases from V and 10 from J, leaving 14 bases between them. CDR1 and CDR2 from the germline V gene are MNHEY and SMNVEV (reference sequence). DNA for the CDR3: TGTGCCAGCAGTTCCGGGGGAAGGGTGTCACCCCTCCACTTT. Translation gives CASSSGGRVSPLHF.

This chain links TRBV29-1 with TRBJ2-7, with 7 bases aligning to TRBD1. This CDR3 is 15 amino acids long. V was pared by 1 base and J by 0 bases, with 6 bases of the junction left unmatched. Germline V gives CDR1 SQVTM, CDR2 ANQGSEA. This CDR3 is CSVEVPDRSSYEQYF. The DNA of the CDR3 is TGCAGCGTTGAAGTCCCGGACAGGAGCTCCTACGAGCAGTACTTC.

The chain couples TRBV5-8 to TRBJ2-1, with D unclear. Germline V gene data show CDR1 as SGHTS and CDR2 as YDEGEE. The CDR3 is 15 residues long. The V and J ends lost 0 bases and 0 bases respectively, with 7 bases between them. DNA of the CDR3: TGTGCCAGCAGCTTGGGACATCCCTCCTACAATGAGCAGTTCTTC. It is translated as CASSLGHPSYNEQFF.

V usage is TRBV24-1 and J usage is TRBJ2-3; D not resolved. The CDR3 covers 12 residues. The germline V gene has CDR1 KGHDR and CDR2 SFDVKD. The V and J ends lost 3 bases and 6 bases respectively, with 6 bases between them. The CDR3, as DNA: TGTGCCACCAGTGATCCTCCCGATACGCAGTATTTT. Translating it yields CATSDPPDTQYF.

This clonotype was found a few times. The CDR3 region is CASSPTIGGYEQYF. The CDR3 bases are TGTGCCAGCAGTCCGACAATAGGTGGCTACGAGCAGTACTTC. The genes are TRBV12-3 or TRBV12-4 and TRBJ2-7; D gene ambiguous. The CDR3 is 14 residues long. With 5 bases removed from V and 3 bases from J, the gap between germline ends came to 14 bases.

The CDR3 is CASSSRAGDRRSNEQFF. CDR3 DNA sequence: TGCGCCAGCAGCTCTCGAGCGGGGGACCGGCGGAGCAATGAGCAGTTCTTC. The chain uses TRBV4-1 and TRBJ2-1; 8 nucleotides agree with TRBD2. Germline CDR1 is MGHRA and CDR2 is YSYEKL. The V segment lost 5 bases and the J segment 6 bases; nucleotides outside the gene matches: 15. This CDR3 contains 17 residues.

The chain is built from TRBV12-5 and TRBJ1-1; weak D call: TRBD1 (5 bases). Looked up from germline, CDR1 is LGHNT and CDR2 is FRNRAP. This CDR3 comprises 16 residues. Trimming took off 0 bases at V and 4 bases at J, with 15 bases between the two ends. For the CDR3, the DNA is TGTGCTAGTGGTTTGGTTCCATCCATGGGACGCACTGAAGCTTTCTTT. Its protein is CASGLVPSMGRTEAFF.

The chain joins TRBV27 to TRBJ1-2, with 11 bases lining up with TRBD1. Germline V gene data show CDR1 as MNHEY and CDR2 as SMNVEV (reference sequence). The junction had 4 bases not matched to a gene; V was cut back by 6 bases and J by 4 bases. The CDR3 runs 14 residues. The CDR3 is CASRDRGLFYGYTF. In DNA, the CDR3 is TGTGCCAGCAGGGACAGGGGGCTCTTCTATGGCTACACCTTC.

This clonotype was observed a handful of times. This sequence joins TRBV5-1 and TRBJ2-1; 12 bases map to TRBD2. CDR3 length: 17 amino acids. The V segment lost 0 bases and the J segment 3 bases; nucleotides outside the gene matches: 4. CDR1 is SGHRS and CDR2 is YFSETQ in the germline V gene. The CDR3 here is CASSLVASGGGYNEQFF. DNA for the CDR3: TGCGCCAGCAGCTTGGTGGCTAGCGGGGGGGGCTACAATGAGCAGTTCTTC.